Sequencing of this TCR beta chain was carried out in a study of regulatory T cells in long-lasting Graves disease. Study-level information: Duration of antithyroid drug therapy among newly diagnosed Graves' patients was under 3 months.

Arm-PCR with iRepertoire HTBI primers amplified the CDR3 regions for these TCR beta libraries. Authors' methods: Overall, samples carried over 60 TRBV and approximately 14 TRBJ segments. One entry per CDR3 protein results from TCRdb running MiXCR on the multiplex PCR reads. V and J calls and clone size were set by TCRdb, not the authors. The repertoire includes 360,000 or so distinct CDR3 sequences, around 15% of them detected once, and over 20% sits in the top ten. Indicated time point: newly diagnosed GD, antithyroid drugs for less than 3 months. From PBMCs, RNA was extracted and then used to make the TCR library. Collection of peripheral blood (nine milliliters) was done using EDTA tubes. The CDR3 has 16 residues. CDR1 is SGHDN and CDR2 is FVKESK in the germline V gene. Between the trimmed V and J ends, which lost 3 bases and 4 bases, there was a span of 18 bases. This clonotype was seen only a few times.

These data were also reused for a study on T cells in Graves' hyperthyroidism and ophthalmopathy. That paper notes: First-round RT-PCR with HTBI primers amplified the TCR CDR3 region.

The source material was peripheral blood mononuclear cells (PBMCs), sampled at new diagnosis, from a patient treated with antithyroid drugs. The receptor comes from a woman aged 18-29 years with Graves disease. The rearrangement uses TRBV14 and TRBJ1-1, with D possibly TRBD1 on 6 matching bases. The CDR3 loop reads CASSQWRGGLVTEAFF. The CDR3, as DNA: TGTGCCAGCAGCCAGTGGAGGGGGGGGCTGGTCACTGAAGCTTTCTTT.